This is a list of T cell receptor beta chains from one sample in a study of response to subunit inactivated influenza vaccine. TCRdb analysed the RT-PCR reads with MiXCR anew, one entry per CDR3 protein. The sample has roughly 650,000 distinct CDR3 sequences, 15% to 17% seen once; the top ten hold around 10%. The sample here was PBMCs from blood, taken 11 to 12 days after vaccination. These receptors were obtained from a man aged 50 to 59 who received an inactivated influenza vaccine. The CDR3 runs from the conserved cysteine through the conserved F or W. Fields, in order: J gene, V gene, D gene, clone size, CDR3 DNA, CDR3 protein. The D gene is left open where the match is weak. Not every row has a clone size; where given, it reads once, few, many or a size class.

j_gene: TRBJ2-6; v_gene: TRBV4-1; d_gene: NA; abundance: few; CDR3nt: TGCGCCAGCAGCTTTGACAGGAACTCTGGGGCCAACGTCCTGACTTTC; CDR3aa: CASSFDRNSGANVLTF
j_gene: TRBJ2-7; v_gene: TRBV24-1; d_gene: NA; abundance: NA; CDR3nt: TGTGCCACCAGTGAGGGGGAGCTGACGTTCCGCTACGAGCAGTACTTC; CDR3aa: CATSEGELTFRYEQYF
j_gene: TRBJ1-2; v_gene: TRBV12-3/TRBV12-4; d_gene: TRBD1; abundance: few; CDR3nt: TGTGCCAGCAGTACCGGGACAGGGGCCTATGGCTACACCTTC; CDR3aa: CASSTGTGAYGYTF
j_gene: TRBJ2-2; v_gene: TRBV12-3/TRBV12-4; d_gene: NA; abundance: few; CDR3nt: TGTGCCAGCAGTTTTAGCGACACCGGGGAGCTGTTTTTT; CDR3aa: CASSFSDTGELFF
j_gene: TRBJ1-2; v_gene: TRBV20-1; d_gene: NA; abundance: few; CDR3nt: TGCATTTCGGCAGGCGACCCTTATGGCTACACCTTC; CDR3aa: CISAGDPYGYTF
j_gene: TRBJ2-7; v_gene: TRBV4-2; d_gene: TRBD2; abundance: many; CDR3nt: TGTGCCAGCAGCCAGAGACTAGCGGGAGAAGGGTCCTACGAGCAGTACTTC; CDR3aa: CASSQRLAGEGSYEQYF
j_gene: TRBJ2-3; v_gene: TRBV7-2; d_gene: TRBD2; abundance: few; CDR3nt: TGTGCCAGCAGCTTAGCGGGTGGGAGGGCCGCAGATACGCAGTATTTT; CDR3aa: CASSLAGGRAADTQYF
j_gene: TRBJ2-7; v_gene: TRBV3-1; d_gene: NA; abundance: few; CDR3nt: TGTGCCAGCAGCCAAGCGTATTCAGGGGCCTACGAGCAGTACTTC; CDR3aa: CASSQAYSGAYEQYF
j_gene: TRBJ2-5; v_gene: TRBV29-1; d_gene: NA; abundance: NA; CDR3nt: TGCAGCGTTGAACGGACAGCCAAAGAGACCCAGTACTTC; CDR3aa: CSVERTAKETQYF
j_gene: TRBJ2-5; v_gene: TRBV7-9; d_gene: NA; abundance: many; CDR3nt: TGTGCCAGCAGCTTACAGACTTCGGCGGAGACCCAGTACTTC; CDR3aa: CASSLQTSAETQYF
j_gene: TRBJ2-3; v_gene: TRBV18; d_gene: NA; abundance: NA; CDR3nt: TGTGCCAGCTCACCTTCAAAGCGGACTTACACAGATACGCAGTATTTT; CDR3aa: CASSPSKRTYTDTQYF
j_gene: TRBJ1-1; v_gene: TRBV20-1; d_gene: NA; abundance: NA; CDR3nt: TGCAGTGCTAGAGCGCCGGGTCCCCCTGAAGCTTTCTTT; CDR3aa: CSARAPGPPEAFF
j_gene: TRBJ1-1; v_gene: TRBV5-1; d_gene: NA; abundance: few; CDR3nt: TGCGCCAGCAGCCGACAGGATTTGAACACTGAAGCTTTCTTT; CDR3aa: CASSRQDLNTEAFF
j_gene: TRBJ2-1; v_gene: TRBV9; d_gene: TRBD2; abundance: NA; CDR3nt: TGTGCCAGCAGCGGAGCGACTAGCGGGGGGTATACGAACAATGAGCAGTTCTTC; CDR3aa: CASSGATSGGYTNNEQFF
j_gene: TRBJ1-1; v_gene: TRBV7-2; d_gene: NA; abundance: NA; CDR3nt: TGTGCCAGCAGCGGACGGTCGAACACTGAAGCTTTCTTT; CDR3aa: CASSGRSNTEAFF
j_gene: TRBJ2-5; v_gene: TRBV7-2; d_gene: NA; abundance: few; CDR3nt: TGTGCCAGCAGAATAGCGCCTCGAGAGACCCAGTACTTC; CDR3aa: CASRIAPRETQYF
j_gene: TRBJ2-7; v_gene: TRBV6-5; d_gene: TRBD1; abundance: NA; CDR3nt: TGTGCCAGCAGCTACAGGGCAAGGACAGGGTCCGAGCAGTACTTC; CDR3aa: CASSYRARTGSEQYF
j_gene: TRBJ2-5; v_gene: TRBV12-3/TRBV12-4; d_gene: NA; abundance: NA; CDR3nt: TGTGCCAGCAGTTTTGGTGGGGGGGCTCCGGAGACCCAGTACTTC; CDR3aa: CASSFGGGAPETQYF
j_gene: TRBJ1-3; v_gene: TRBV7-8; d_gene: NA; abundance: NA; CDR3nt: TGTGCCAGCAGCCAGGGACGGACCTCTGGAAACACCATATATTTT; CDR3aa: CASSQGRTSGNTIYF
j_gene: TRBJ2-1; v_gene: TRBV6-5; d_gene: TRBD2; abundance: few; CDR3nt: TGTGCCAGCAGTGTATCGACTAGCGGGGGGGCCAATGAGCAGTTCTTC; CDR3aa: CASSVSTSGGANEQFF
j_gene: TRBJ2-1; v_gene: TRBV6-2/TRBV6-3; d_gene: NA; abundance: few; CDR3nt: TGTGCCAGCAGTTACTCGGTAACAGGCGGTACCAGGGAGGAGCAGTTCTTC; CDR3aa: CASSYSVTGGTREEQFF
j_gene: TRBJ2-7; v_gene: TRBV7-2; d_gene: NA; abundance: NA; CDR3nt: TGTGCCAGCAGCTTAGTTGTGGGTCTCATGTCCGAGCAGTACTTC; CDR3aa: CASSLVVGLMSEQYF
j_gene: TRBJ2-2; v_gene: TRBV28; d_gene: TRBD2; abundance: many; CDR3nt: TGTGCCAGCAGTTTCAGGACTAGCGGGGGTTCGAACACCGGGGAGCTGTTTTTT; CDR3aa: CASSFRTSGGSNTGELFF
j_gene: TRBJ2-7; v_gene: TRBV4-3; d_gene: NA; abundance: NA; CDR3nt: TGCGCCAGCAGCCAAGATCGTCAGGGCCTATACGAGCAGTACTTC; CDR3aa: CASSQDRQGLYEQYF
j_gene: TRBJ2-2; v_gene: TRBV15; d_gene: TRBD2; abundance: NA; CDR3nt: TGTGCCACCAGCAGAGATCACCGACTAGCGGGACCCGGGGAGCTGTTTTTT; CDR3aa: CATSRDHRLAGPGELFF
j_gene: TRBJ2-4; v_gene: TRBV6-1; d_gene: TRBD2; abundance: few; CDR3nt: TGTGCCAGCAGTGACGGGCGGGGGGGTCTCCGTGCCAAAAACATTCAGTACTTC; CDR3aa: CASSDGRGGLRAKNIQYF
j_gene: TRBJ1-1; v_gene: TRBV20-1; d_gene: NA; abundance: NA; CDR3nt: TGCAGTGCTAGCGGGATCAGGGGGAACACTGAAGCTTTCTTT; CDR3aa: CSASGIRGNTEAFF
j_gene: TRBJ2-7; v_gene: TRBV18; d_gene: NA; abundance: few; CDR3nt: TGTGCCAGCTCACCCAGACCAGGGTTCGACGAGCAGTACTTC; CDR3aa: CASSPRPGFDEQYF
j_gene: TRBJ1-6; v_gene: TRBV7-2; d_gene: NA; abundance: NA; CDR3nt: TGTGCCAGCAGCTTAGAACTTTCACCCCTCCACTTT; CDR3aa: CASSLELSPLHF
j_gene: TRBJ1-5; v_gene: TRBV19; d_gene: NA; abundance: NA; CDR3nt: TGTGCCAGTAGTCCCGGGACATCTTATAGCAATCAGCCCCAGCATTTT; CDR3aa: CASSPGTSYSNQPQHF
j_gene: TRBJ2-1; v_gene: TRBV20-1; d_gene: TRBD2; abundance: NA; CDR3nt: TGCAGTGCTAGAGGCCTGGGACTAGCGGGAGGTGGCTCCTACAATGAGCAGTTCTTC; CDR3aa: CSARGLGLAGGGSYNEQFF
j_gene: TRBJ2-1; v_gene: TRBV18; d_gene: NA; abundance: NA; CDR3nt: TGTGCCAGCTCACCCCAAAGGCGGCGTTACAATGAGCAGTTCTTC; CDR3aa: CASSPQRRRYNEQFF
j_gene: TRBJ2-1; v_gene: TRBV3-1; d_gene: TRBD2; abundance: few; CDR3nt: TGTGCCAGCAGCCTAGGGGGGTCGGGACTAGTTATGAATGAGCAGTTCTTC; CDR3aa: CASSLGGSGLVMNEQFF